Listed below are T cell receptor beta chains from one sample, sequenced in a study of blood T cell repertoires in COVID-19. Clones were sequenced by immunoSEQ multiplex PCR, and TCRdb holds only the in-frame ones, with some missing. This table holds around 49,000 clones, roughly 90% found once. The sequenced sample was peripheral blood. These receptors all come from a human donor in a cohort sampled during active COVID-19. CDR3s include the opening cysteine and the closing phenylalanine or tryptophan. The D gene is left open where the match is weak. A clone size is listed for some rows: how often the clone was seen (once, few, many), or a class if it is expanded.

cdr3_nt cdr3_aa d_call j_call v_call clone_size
TGTGCCAGCAGCAATCCCGGGACAGTAAAGTGGGGCTACACCTTC CASSNPGTVKWGYTF TRBD1 TRBJ1-2 TRBV28 .
TGTGCCAGCAGCTCCCCGGGACAGAGCTCTGGGGCCAACGTCCTGACTTTC CASSSPGQSSGANVLTF TRBD1 TRBJ2-6 TRBV7-2 .
TGTGCCAGCAGCCCTATGGTGGTGGGCACAGATACGCAGTATTTT CASSPMVVGTDTQYF . TRBJ2-3 TRBV11-2 once
TGTGCCAGCAGCCGGACTAGCGGGCATGGGAACACAGATACGCAGTATTTT CASSRTSGHGNTDTQYF . TRBJ2-3 TRBV21-1 .
TGTGCCAGCTCACCACCGGCAGGGGGCTTGAACACCGGGGAGCTGTTTTTT CASSPPAGGLNTGELFF TRBD1 TRBJ2-2 TRBV18 .
TGTGCCAGCAGTTTCTCCATAGCGATCACTAGGGGGAATGAGCAGTTCTTC CASSFSIAITRGNEQFF . TRBJ2-1 TRBV6-2/TRBV6-3 once
TGTGCCAGCAGCCCTACGGGGGGGAACTCCTACAATGAGCAGTTCTTC CASSPTGGNSYNEQFF TRBD2 TRBJ2-1 TRBV7-3 .
TGTGCCAGCAGCATAGGGCCGGGACAGGGCTCTGGGGCCAACGTCCTGACTTTC CASSIGPGQGSGANVLTF TRBD1 TRBJ2-6 TRBV7-9 once
TGCGCCAGCAGCGCCAGGGGTCAGGACACTGAAGCTTTCTTT CASSARGQDTEAFF . TRBJ1-1 TRBV4-1 .
TGTGCCTGGAGTTCGGGGAGGACTGAAGCTTTCTTT CAWSSGRTEAFF . TRBJ1-1 TRBV30 few
TGCGCCAGCAGCCCCACCTTCCGGGACAGGGGGCCCACCGGGGAGCTGTTTTTT CASSPTFRDRGPTGELFF TRBD1 TRBJ2-2 TRBV5-1 .
TGTGCCAGCAGCTTAGCGCTAACAGGTCGGGCCTACGAGCAGTACTTC CASSLALTGRAYEQYF . TRBJ2-7 TRBV7-2 .
TGTGCCAGCAGTGTAAACAGGGAGCCCCTTACTTTCTTT CASSVNREPLTFF . TRBJ1-1 TRBV28 .
TGCGCCAGCAGGACAGGCTCGAACACCGGGGAGCTGTTTTTT CASRTGSNTGELFF . TRBJ2-2 TRBV5-1 .
TGTGCCAGCAGTGAAGAGAGGGGGGGACAGGGATTGGAGACCCAGTACTTC CASSEERGGQGLETQYF TRBD1 TRBJ2-5 TRBV6-1 .
TGTGCCAGCAGCTCCTTCCCGTCCCCCTCGGAGGAACAGTACTTC CASSSFPSPSEEQYF . TRBJ2-7 TRBV11-2 .
TGTGCCAGCAGCCTTTGGGGACAGGCGACTTCTGGGGCCAACGTCCTGACTTTC CASSLWGQATSGANVLTF TRBD1 TRBJ2-6 TRBV6-2/TRBV6-3 .
TGTGCCAGCAGTTACGAAGGGGCGCGGAGTGAAAAACTGTTTTTT CASSYEGARSEKLFF . TRBJ1-4 TRBV6-2/TRBV6-3 .
TGTGCCAGCAGTTACTACCCTTCGGACACTGAAGCTTTCTTT CASSYYPSDTEAFF . TRBJ1-1 TRBV6-6 few
TGCAGCGTTGGGGCCACCTCCTACGAGCAGTACTTC CSVGATSYEQYF . TRBJ2-7 TRBV29-1 .
TGTGCCAGCAGTTCGACGGGAGGGCCTTTCCATGAGCAGTTCTTC CASSSTGGPFHEQFF TRBD2 TRBJ2-1 TRBV28 .
TGTGCCAGCAGCAACCAGGGGGCGGCTGGGAACTATGGCTACACCTTC CASSNQGAAGNYGYTF TRBD1 TRBJ1-2 TRBV5-5 .
TGTGCCACCAGTAGGGCGGGGGGGTTCCAAGAGACCCAGTACTTC CATSRAGGFQETQYF TRBD2 TRBJ2-5 TRBV10-3 once
TGCAGCATACGACAGGGTCTAAGCTCCTACAATGAGCAGTTCTTC CSIRQGLSSYNEQFF TRBD1 TRBJ2-1 TRBV29-1 .
TGTGCCAGCAGCCGGAGGGGTACCTACGAGCAGTACTTC CASSRRGTYEQYF . TRBJ2-7 TRBV3-1/TRBV3-2 .
TGCGCCAGCAGCTCTAGCGACAGGGGGGTATATGGCTACACCTTC CASSSSDRGVYGYTF TRBD1 TRBJ1-2 TRBV5-1 .
TGTGCCAGCAGCTTAGCGGGCAGGGCCTCACCCCTCCACTTT CASSLAGRASPLHF . TRBJ1-6 TRBV7-8 once
TGTGCCACCAGCGGGCAGGGAAATCAGCCCCAGCATTTT CATSGQGNQPQHF . TRBJ1-5 TRBV15 .
TGTGCCAGCAGCTTAGACACTCAGCCCCAGCATTTT CASSLDTQPQHF . TRBJ1-5 TRBV7-8 .